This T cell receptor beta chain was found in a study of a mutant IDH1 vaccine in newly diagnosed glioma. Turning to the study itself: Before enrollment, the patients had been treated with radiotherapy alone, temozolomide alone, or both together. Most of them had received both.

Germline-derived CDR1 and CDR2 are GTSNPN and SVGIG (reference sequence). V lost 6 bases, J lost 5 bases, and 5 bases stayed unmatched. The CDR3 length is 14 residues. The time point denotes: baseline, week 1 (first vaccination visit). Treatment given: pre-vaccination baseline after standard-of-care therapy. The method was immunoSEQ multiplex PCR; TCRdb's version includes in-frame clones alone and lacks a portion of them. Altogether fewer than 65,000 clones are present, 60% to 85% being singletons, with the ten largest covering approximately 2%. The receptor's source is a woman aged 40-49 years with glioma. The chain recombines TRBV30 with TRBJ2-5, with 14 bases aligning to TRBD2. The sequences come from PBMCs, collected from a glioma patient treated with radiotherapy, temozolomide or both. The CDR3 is CACPGLAGEETQYF. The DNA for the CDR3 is TGTGCCTGCCCGGGACTAGCGGGGGAGGAGACCCAGTACTTC.